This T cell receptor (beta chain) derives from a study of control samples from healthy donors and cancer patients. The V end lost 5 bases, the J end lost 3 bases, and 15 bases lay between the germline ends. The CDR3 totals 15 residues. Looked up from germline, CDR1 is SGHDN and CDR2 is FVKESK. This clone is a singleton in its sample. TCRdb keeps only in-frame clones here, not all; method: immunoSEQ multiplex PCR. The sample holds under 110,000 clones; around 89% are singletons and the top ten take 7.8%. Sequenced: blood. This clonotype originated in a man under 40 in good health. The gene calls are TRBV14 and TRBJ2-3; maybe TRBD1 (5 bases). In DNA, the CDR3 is TGTGCCAGCAGCACCCAGGGTAGGGTTACAGATACGCAGTATTTT. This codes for CASSTQGRVTDTQYF.